In this sample, the clone carrying this T cell receptor (beta chain) turned up many times. There are 14 residues in the CDR3. From germline, CDR1 is LGHNA and CDR2 YSLEER. V lost 3 bases to trimming and J lost 1 base; unmatched junction nucleotides: 2. This sample is drawn from a study of molecular identifiers for immune sequencing clone quantification. TCRdb redid the calling of the PCR reads with MiXCR, one entry per CDR3 protein. The data hold some 680,000 distinct CDR3 sequences, with about 25% observed a single time. This clonotype was obtained from a human donor in good health. Some libraries in this study had Jurkat cell RNA spiked in. The gene calls are TRBV4-3 and TRBJ2-5, with TRBD1 matching 7 bases. Sequenced material: naive CD8+ T cells from blood, with Jurkat cell RNA spiked in. As to subset: FACS-sorted CD8+CD4-CCR7+CD45RA+ naive T cells. CDR3 in amino acids: CASSQRTGQETQYF. The CDR3 bases are TGCGCCAGCAGCCAGAGGACAGGCCAAGAGACCCAGTACTTC.